This is a list of T cell receptor beta chains from one sample in a study of graft-versus-host responses after intestinal transplantation. These receptors' targets are unknown. Sequenced by immunoSEQ multiplex PCR; TCRdb stores in-frame clones only, minus some. Altogether around 110,000 clones are present, over 75% being singletons, with the ten largest covering 0.18%. Source: unstimulated CD4+ T cells sorted from spleen or lymph node cells, taken before intestinal transplant. Source of these receptors: a human donor who received an intestinal transplant. Both conserved end residues are part of each CDR3. The order of the fields is J gene, D gene, V gene, CDR3 protein. D genes are given only for firm matches.

J gene: TRBJ2-7
D gene: TRBD1
V gene: TRBV27
CDR3 protein: CASSYRDRVYEQYF

J gene: TRBJ1-1
D gene: .
V gene: TRBV19
CDR3 protein: CASSIGVGGWTEAFF

J gene: TRBJ2-5
D gene: .
V gene: TRBV9
CDR3 protein: CASSVVAGETQYF

J gene: TRBJ2-1
D gene: TRBD1
V gene: TRBV7-9
CDR3 protein: CASSITTGFNEQFF

J gene: TRBJ2-5
D gene: TRBD2
V gene: TRBV7-9
CDR3 protein: CASSPGSGSAEGQETQYF

J gene: TRBJ2-7
D gene: TRBD1
V gene: TRBV10-2
CDR3 protein: CASSVRDRAPKYYEQYF

J gene: TRBJ1-1
D gene: TRBD1
V gene: TRBV25-1
CDR3 protein: CASSFTGDTEAFF

J gene: TRBJ2-1
D gene: TRBD1
V gene: TRBV15
CDR3 protein: CATSRTGGWNEQFF

J gene: TRBJ1-4
D gene: .
V gene: TRBV7-9
CDR3 protein: CATSGTVNEKLFF

J gene: TRBJ2-7
D gene: TRBD1
V gene: TRBV11-3
CDR3 protein: CASSSTGNRLEYEQYF

J gene: TRBJ2-2
D gene: .
V gene: TRBV7-2
CDR3 protein: CASSLVGSLNTGELFF

J gene: TRBJ2-7
D gene: TRBD1
V gene: TRBV5-5
CDR3 protein: CASSLRSADRAFEQYF

J gene: TRBJ1-5
D gene: .
V gene: TRBV29-1
CDR3 protein: CSVVEGNQPQHF

J gene: TRBJ2-7
D gene: .
V gene: TRBV5-1
CDR3 protein: CASSGGVPYEQYF

J gene: TRBJ1-4
D gene: .
V gene: TRBV6-1
CDR3 protein: CACGSRYEKLFF

J gene: TRBJ2-5
D gene: TRBD1
V gene: TRBV30
CDR3 protein: CAWSQGAETQYF

J gene: TRBJ1-4
D gene: TRBD1
V gene: TRBV7-9
CDR3 protein: CASTTSGQGGEKLFF

J gene: TRBJ2-1
D gene: TRBD1
V gene: TRBV2
CDR3 protein: CARHRGSYNEQFF

J gene: TRBJ1-2
D gene: .
V gene: TRBV30
CDR3 protein: CAWSKTGEANYGYTF

J gene: TRBJ1-3
D gene: TRBD1
V gene: TRBV2
CDR3 protein: CASSTRDRPSGNTIYF

J gene: TRBJ2-2
D gene: .
V gene: TRBV23-1
CDR3 protein: CASRSHRGAAFTGELFF

J gene: TRBJ2-7
D gene: .
V gene: TRBV5-4
CDR3 protein: CASSYGQLYEQYF

J gene: TRBJ2-3
D gene: TRBD2
V gene: TRBV28
CDR3 protein: CASSLAGEYTDTQYF

J gene: TRBJ1-1
D gene: .
V gene: TRBV30
CDR3 protein: CAWSRGRPEAFF

J gene: TRBJ1-1
D gene: TRBD1
V gene: TRBV6-5
CDR3 protein: CASSAGTANTEAFF

J gene: TRBJ2-5
D gene: TRBD1
V gene: TRBV2
CDR3 protein: CASTRDRGNQETQYF

J gene: TRBJ2-1
D gene: TRBD2
V gene: TRBV18
CDR3 protein: CASSPLAGSYNEQFF

J gene: TRBJ2-5
D gene: TRBD1
V gene: TRBV5-6
CDR3 protein: CASSKKRQGAKETQYF

J gene: TRBJ2-3
D gene: .
V gene: TRBV10-1
CDR3 protein: CASSEYIADTDTQYF

J gene: TRBJ1-2
D gene: .
V gene: TRBV5-1
CDR3 protein: CASSSGTQTNYGYTF

J gene: TRBJ2-7
D gene: .
V gene: TRBV5-1
CDR3 protein: CASSTGQKQYF

J gene: TRBJ1-6
D gene: .
V gene: TRBV29-1
CDR3 protein: CSVENSIPLCIAPPLHF

J gene: TRBJ1-2
D gene: .
V gene: TRBV7-9
CDR3 protein: CASSLWGTSKKDGYTF

J gene: TRBJ1-3
D gene: TRBD1
V gene: TRBV5-1
CDR3 protein: CASSLGQGTGNTIYF

J gene: TRBJ2-3
D gene: TRBD2
V gene: TRBV2
CDR3 protein: CASKPGLAGEHTQYF

J gene: TRBJ1-1
D gene: .
V gene: TRBV7-9
CDR3 protein: CASSVLGQRNTEAFF

J gene: TRBJ2-6
D gene: .
V gene: TRBV5-4
CDR3 protein: CASSLGGSGANVLTF

J gene: TRBJ1-2
D gene: .
V gene: TRBV21-1
CDR3 protein: CASSFTWVQGVYGYTF

J gene: TRBJ2-7
D gene: .
V gene: TRBV27
CDR3 protein: CASSLGQNYEQYF

J gene: TRBJ1-1
D gene: .
V gene: TRBV5-1
CDR3 protein: CASSTNQGSPAEAFF

J gene: TRBJ1-3
D gene: .
V gene: TRBV10-3
CDR3 protein: CASGTTTFSGNTIYF

J gene: TRBJ2-1
D gene: .
V gene: TRBV7-3
CDR3 protein: CASSPGHWSFNEQFF

J gene: TRBJ2-5
D gene: TRBD2
V gene: TRBV5-4
CDR3 protein: CASSLTGGHGTQYF

J gene: .
D gene: TRBD1
V gene: TRBV11-2
CDR3 protein: CASSSVWTGKYEQYF

J gene: TRBJ2-7
D gene: .
V gene: TRBV18
CDR3 protein: CASSPPGRMRFPYEQYF

J gene: TRBJ2-7
D gene: TRBD1
V gene: TRBV29-1
CDR3 protein: CSVDKGGSRYEQYF

J gene: TRBJ2-7
D gene: .
V gene: TRBV7-9
CDR3 protein: CASSLAGGTYEQYF

J gene: TRBJ1-2
D gene: TRBD1
V gene: TRBV5-1
CDR3 protein: CASSPGQGRSGYTF

J gene: TRBJ2-1
D gene: TRBD2
V gene: TRBV10-1
CDR3 protein: CASSDPGGAYNEQFF

J gene: TRBJ2-5
D gene: TRBD1
V gene: TRBV30
CDR3 protein: CAWSAGQGQETQYF

J gene: TRBJ1-4
D gene: .
V gene: TRBV18
CDR3 protein: CASSPPGLNEKLFF

J gene: TRBJ2-7
D gene: .
V gene: TRBV10-1
CDR3 protein: CASSESMAIGYEQYF

J gene: TRBJ1-4
D gene: .
V gene: TRBV30
CDR3 protein: CAWSQPGTQGEKLFF

J gene: TRBJ2-7
D gene: TRBD2
V gene: TRBV2
CDR3 protein: CASSLLAEGTYEQYF

J gene: TRBJ2-7
D gene: .
V gene: TRBV6-5
CDR3 protein: CASSYSTPGAYEQYF

J gene: TRBJ2-1
D gene: .
V gene: TRBV6-1
CDR3 protein: CASRVLSPYNEQFF

J gene: TRBJ1-1
D gene: TRBD1
V gene: TRBV11-2
CDR3 protein: CASSPKTGGGVNTEAFF